Listed here are 20 T cell receptor beta chains from one sample, sequenced in a study of T cell changes during pregnancy in multiple sclerosis. TCRdb keeps only in-frame clones here, not all; method: immunoSEQ multiplex PCR. The sample holds around 56,000 clones, 89% seen once. Sample: peripheral blood, taken after pregnancy. These receptors originate from a female donor with multiple sclerosis, enrolled in a pregnancy study.

V is TRBV28 and J is TRBJ2-5, with 7 positions matching TRBD1. CDR1 and CDR2 from the germline V gene are MDHEN and SYDVKM. The V and J ends lost 7 bases and 2 bases, in that order; junction bases with no gene match: 16. The CDR3 runs 17 residues. The CDR3 nucleotides are TGTGCCAGCACCCCGACAGGGATGATTGGGACACAAGAGACCCAGTACTTC. Residues: CASTPTGMIGTQETQYF.

CDR3 sequence (DNA): TGTGCCAGCAGCCCATCCGGGACAGGTGGCACAGATACGCAGTATTTT. Its translation: CASSPSGTGGTDTQYF. This rearrangement joins TRBV11-1 to TRBJ2-3; 8 bases fit TRBD1. Germline CDR1 is SGHAT and CDR2 is FQDESV (reference sequence). With V trimmed by 5 bases and J by 1 base, 8 bases remained unmatched. CDR3 length: 16 amino acids.

This chain uses TRBV2 with TRBJ2-3; 12 nucleotides align to TRBD2. V shed 6 bases, J shed 0 bases, and the junction held 10 bases outside the gene matches. CDR3 length: 18 residues. Germline V gene lookup returns CDR1 SNHLY and CDR2 FYNNEI. This chain's CDR3 is CASRHGLAGTQSTDTQYF. The DNA for the CDR3 is TGTGCCAGCAGACACGGACTAGCGGGGACACAAAGCACAGATACGCAGTATTTT.

This clone occurred a few times. V gene TRBV5-6 combines with J gene TRBJ1-2; D gene ambiguous. The V end lost 2 bases, the J end lost 4 bases, and 9 bases lay between the germline ends. Germline CDR1 and CDR2: SGHDT and YYEEEE. This CDR3 contains 13 residues. CDR3 DNA: TGTGCCAGCAGCTTCCCAGGTCCCTATGGCTACACCTTC. Its protein product is CASSFPGPYGYTF.

V gene TRBV7-8 combines with J gene TRBJ1-2; D possibly corresponds to TRBD1 (5 bases). Germline V gene lookup returns CDR1 SGHVS and CDR2 FQNEAQ. The V and J ends lost 5 bases and 7 bases respectively, with 17 bases between them. The CDR3 is 14 amino acids. DNA for the CDR3: TGTGCCAGCAGCATCCGAGCACAGGTCGGTGGCTACACCTTC. Residues: CASSIRAQVGGYTF.

This sequence joins TRBV7-8 and TRBJ1-5, with 9 bases identical to TRBD1. Germline loops: CDR1 SGHVS, CDR2 FQNEAQ. V was clipped by 0 bases and J by 5 bases; unmatched bases: 2. The CDR3 loop spans 15 amino acids. The CDR3 is CASSLARQGDQPQHF. Here the CDR3 DNA reads TGTGCCAGCAGCTTAGCCAGACAGGGGGATCAGCCCCAGCATTTT. Full variable domain (rest looked up from reference TRBV7-8 and TRBJ1-5): GAGVSQSPRYKVAKRGQDVALRCDPISGHVSLFWYQQALGQGPEFLTYFQNEAQLDKSGLPSDRFFAERPEGSVSTLKIQRTQQEDSAVYLCASSLARQGDQPQHFGDGTRLSIL.

Written as DNA, the CDR3 is TGTGCCAGCACTGACAGTGTATGCTACACCTTC. Amino acid sequence: CASTDSVCYTF. The chain employs TRBV2 and TRBJ1-2; D perhaps matches TRBD1 (5 bases). CDR3 size: 11 residues. V shed 7 bases and J shed 9 bases, with 12 bases lying between them. The germline CDR1 and CDR2 sequences are SNHLY and FYNNEI. The whole variable domain, filled in from reference TRBV2 and TRBJ1-2, reads EPEVTQTPSHQVTQMGQEVILRCVPISNHLYFYWYRQILGQKVEFLVSFYNNEISEKSEIFDDQFSVERPDGSNFTLKIRSTKLEDSAMYFCASTDSVCYTFGSGTRLTVV.

This chain uses TRBV6-1 with TRBJ1-1; D might be TRBD1 (6 bases). V lost 6 bases and J 0 bases, leaving 8 bases between the germline ends. CDR3 length: 13 amino acids. Germline V gene data show CDR1 as MNHNS and CDR2 as SASEGT. The CDR3 nucleotides are TGTGCCAGCAGGGACAGCTTGAACACTGAAGCTTTCTTT. Protein sequence: CASRDSLNTEAFF.

The rearrangement links TRBV30 to TRBJ1-3; possibly TRBD1 for D (5 bases). This CDR3 region has 13 residues. The germline V gene encodes CDR1 GTSNPN and CDR2 SVGIG (reference sequence). V was shortened by 4 bases and J by 1 base, with 8 bases between the two germline ends. CDR3 DNA: TGTGCCTGGAACACAGGTTCTGGAAACACCATATATTTT. Residues: CAWNTGSGNTIYF.

The gene calls are TRBV4-2 and TRBJ2-7; TRBD2 matches 7 bases. The ends lost 5 bases at V and 6 bases at J; junction bases unmatched: 7. Germline V gene sequence: CDR1 LGHNA, CDR2 YNFKEQ. This CDR3 comprises 13 residues. CDR3 nucleotides: TGTGCCAGCAGCGCCTCGACTAGCCGCGAGCAGTACTTC. This translates into CASSASTSREQYF.

About this clone itself: The junction and the germline gene differ at one end; a read error may be behind it. The chain links TRBV9 to TRBJ2-3; the D gene is possibly TRBD2 (5 bases). CDR1 is SGDLS, CDR2 YYNGEE, per germline. The CDR3 runs to 13 residues. CDR3 region: CASSVQDGRTQNF. The CDR3 DNA reads as TGTGCCAGCAGCGTACAGGATGGCAGGACTCAAAATTTT.

V is TRBV5-4 and J is TRBJ2-5; no reliable D call. The germline gives CDR1 SGHNT, CDR2 YYREEE (reference sequence). The CDR3 spans 13 residues. V was clipped by 0 bases and J by 5 bases, with 8 bases between them. The CDR3 nucleotides read TGTGCCAGCAGCTTGGGTTTGTCGGAGACCCAGTACTTC. It yields the protein CASSLGLSETQYF.

The V gene is TRBV6-5, the J gene TRBJ1-1; D remains ambiguous. The CDR3 covers 12 residues. Germline V gene lookup returns CDR1 MNHEY and CDR2 SVGAGI. V dropped 10 bases and J dropped 3 bases, with 12 bases sitting between them. CDR3 amino acids: CATRAEDTEAFF. The CDR3 DNA reads as TGTGCCACACGGGCGGAGGACACTGAAGCTTTCTTT.

The V gene is TRBV19, the J gene TRBJ2-1, with 8 bases that match TRBD2. This CDR3 region has 17 residues. Unmatched junction bases numbered 10, after V lost 6 bases and J lost 0 bases. Germline CDR1 and CDR2: LNHDA and SQIVND (reference sequence). The CDR3 spells CASSLAGGHSSYNEQFF. The CDR3 DNA is TGTGCCAGTAGCCTTGCGGGGGGCCATAGCTCCTACAATGAGCAGTTCTTC.

This chain connects TRBV5-4 to TRBJ1-4, with 9 bases aligning to TRBD1. The CDR3 extends over 14 amino acids. The junction had 5 bases not matched to a gene; V was cut back by 4 bases and J by 7 bases. CDR1 is SGHNT, CDR2 YYREEE, per germline (reference sequence). The CDR3: CASSPDRGREKLFF. DNA of the CDR3: TGTGCCAGCAGCCCGGACAGGGGACGTGAAAAACTGTTTTTT.

The chain uses TRBV27 and TRBJ1-6, with D possibly matching TRBD1 (5 bases). V was cut by 5 bases and J by 7 bases, with 18 bases left in between. This CDR3 contains 16 residues. From germline, CDR1 is MNHEY and CDR2 SMNVEV (reference sequence). The CDR3 here is CASSPWGPGGNSPLHF. The CDR3 DNA is TGTGCCAGCAGTCCTTGGGGCCCTGGGGGGAATTCACCCCTCCACTTT.

V and J are TRBV9 and TRBJ1-1; D is uncertain. The CDR3 sequence is 15 residues long. The V gene's germline CDR1 is SGDLS and CDR2 YYNGEE. V lost 0 bases and J lost 0, with 9 bases in between. The CDR3: CASSVDPHMNTEAFF. DNA for the CDR3: TGTGCCAGCAGCGTAGACCCCCACATGAACACTGAAGCTTTCTTT.

The chain is built from TRBV4-3 and TRBJ2-4, with 10 bases fitting TRBD1. Looked up from germline, CDR1 is LGHNA and CDR2 is YSLEER. The CDR3 is 14 amino acids. V shed 1 base and J 9 bases; nucleotides not matched to a gene: 3. The CDR3 DNA follows: TGCGCCAGCAGCCAAGGACAGGGGGCAACCATTCAGTACTTC. This sequence encodes CASSQGQGATIQYF.

This chain connects TRBV2 to TRBJ1-1; perhaps TRBD1 as D (5 bases). CDR1 and CDR2 from the germline V gene are SNHLY and FYNNEI. CDR3 length equals 13 residues. The germline V and J ends were trimmed by 7 bases and 1 base, with 10 bases remaining between them. CDR3 nucleotides: TGTGCCAGCAATGGGGGGAAGAACACTGAAGCTTTCTTT. Its protein product is CASNGGKNTEAFF.

The rearrangement links TRBV6-5 to TRBJ1-4; D not certain. V was trimmed by 5 bases and J by 7 bases, leaving 14 bases between them. Germline lookup yields CDR1 MNHEY and CDR2 SVGAGI. The CDR3 length is 14 residues. For the CDR3, the DNA is TGTGCCAGCAGTGCACAGCTCATGGGTGAAAAACTGTTTTTT. The encoded protein is CASSAQLMGEKLFF.